These T cell receptor beta chains were read from a single sample in a study of metastatic and nonmetastatic thyroid tumors. TCRdb reassembled clones from the PCR reads with MiXCR. This table holds 85,000 to 100,000 clones, roughly 13% found once. Material for sequencing was blood. These TCRs come from a female donor with papillary thyroid cancer or a benign thyroid nodule (not recorded which). Some clones in this sample may be carry-over from other donors' samples. Each CDR3 is given with its conserved first and last residue. A D gene is named only where the DNA matches it firmly. The size entry is marked missing in some rows and otherwise reads once, few, many or a size class.

clone_size d_call j_call v_call cdr3_length cdr3_aa cdr3_nt
many TRBD2 TRBJ2-1 TRBV9 15 CASSVKGLDYNEQFF TGTGCCAGCAGCGTAAAGGGACTAGACTACAATGAGCAGTTCTTC
many . TRBJ1-1 TRBV4-3 13 CASSQEGDTEAFF TGCGCCAGCAGCCAAGAGGGGGACACTGAAGCTTTCTTT
few TRBD2 TRBJ2-7 TRBV6-5 17 CASSSPGLAGGSNEQYF TGTGCCAGCAGTTCCCCAGGACTAGCGGGAGGTAGTAACGAGCAGTACTTC
many TRBD1 TRBJ1-1 TRBV28 17 CASSLRTGGLMNTEAFF TGTGCCAGCAGTTTACGGACAGGGGGATTGATGAACACTGAAGCTTTCTTT
many . TRBJ1-6 TRBV6-6 17 CASSYFFRDTHSSPLHF TGTGCCAGCAGTTATTTTTTCAGGGACACGCATTCCTCACCCCTCCACTTT
. TRBD1 TRBJ1-2 TRBV9 13 CASSGTGGKGYTF TGTGCCAGCAGCGGAACAGGGGGTAAGGGCTACACCTTC
many TRBD2 TRBJ2-5 TRBV7-2 16 CASSLSRGLAGETQYF TGTGCCAGCAGCTTATCCAGGGGACTAGCGGGAGAGACCCAGTACTTC
many . TRBJ2-1 TRBV7-2 16 CASSLVSGSSYNEQFF TGTGCCAGCAGCTTAGTGTCGGGGAGCTCCTACAATGAGCAGTTCTTC
medium-sized TRBD1 TRBJ1-6 TRBV19 15 CASRPNRGSNSPLHF TGTGCCAGTAGGCCCAACAGGGGTTCGAATTCACCCCTCCACTTT
many TRBD1 TRBJ1-2 TRBV7-2 15 CASSVGQGDSGGYTF TGTGCCAGCAGCGTGGGACAGGGGGATTCAGGGGGCTACACCTTC
many . TRBJ1-5 TRBV20-1 11 CSALRGMPQHF TGCAGTGCCCTGAGGGGTATGCCCCAGCATTTT